Presented here are 10 T cell receptor beta chains from one specimen sequenced in a study of post-analysis software for immune sequencing data. Study-level points and caveats: In patients, TRBV5-6, TRBV5-1 and TRBV20-1 belonged to five or six TRBV segments found more frequently than in controls.

The TCR beta cDNA libraries carried unique molecular identifiers. TCRdb processed the PCR reads anew with MiXCR; each CDR3 protein has one entry. The sample carries about 430,000 distinct CDR3 sequences, 39% recorded once. These receptors have no identified antigens. What was sequenced was blood. The receptors here all came from a girl aged 2 to 10 with multiple sclerosis.

The sample holds a few counts of this clonotype. The rearrangement joins TRBV7-2 to TRBJ1-2; no clear D. The ends were cut back, 6 bases at V and 4 bases at J, with 24 bases in the middle. This CDR3 is built from 17 residues. The germline V gene encodes CDR1 SGHTA and CDR2 FQGNSA. CDR3 region: CASSSDSMEGKIYGYTF. The CDR3 nucleotides are TGTGCCAGCAGTTCTGACTCCATGGAGGGAAAAATCTATGGCTACACCTTC.

The chain recombines TRBV12-3 or TRBV12-4 with TRBJ2-3, with 7 bases lining up with TRBD1. The CDR3 loop spans 14 amino acids. V lost 6 bases, J lost 4 bases, and 7 bases stayed unmatched. The CDR3 protein is CASSIDRVADTQYF. CDR3 sequence (DNA): TGTGCCAGCAGCATAGACAGGGTCGCAGATACGCAGTATTTT.

This chain joins TRBV6-6 and TRBJ2-3; D not resolved. Germline V gene sequence: CDR1 MNHNY, CDR2 SVGAGI (reference sequence). Trimming shortened V by 6 bases and J by 2 bases, and 9 bases separated the two germline ends. The CDR3 spans 13 residues. CDR3 sequence reads: CASRTHYTDTQYF. CDR3 sequence (DNA): TGTGCCAGCAGGACCCATTACACAGATACGCAGTATTTT.

The table lists this clonotype with a count of one. This rearrangement joins TRBV4-1 to TRBJ2-7; 11 bases match TRBD2. J lost 2 bases, V lost 0 bases, and 6 bases had no gene match. The CDR3 has 17 amino acids. Germline CDR1 MGHRA, CDR2 YSYEKL. CDR3 DNA: TGCGCCAGCAGCCAAGATCATAGCGGGGGGGCCCCCTACGAGCAGTACTTC. Translated: CASSQDHSGGAPYEQYF.

In this sample, this clonotype turned up a few times. V gene TRBV28 combines with J gene TRBJ2-7; TRBD2 is a possible D gene (6 bases). The CDR3 runs to 15 residues. CDR1 MDHEN and CDR2 SYDVKM come from the germline V gene. V lost 8 bases and J 3 bases, leaving 20 bases between the germline ends. The CDR3 here is CASGPHQGGFYEQYF. CDR3 nucleotides: TGTGCCAGCGGACCTCACCAGGGAGGTTTCTACGAGCAGTACTTC.

V gene TRBV20-1 combines with J gene TRBJ2-1; D unclear. CDR1 is DFQATT and CDR2 is SNEGSKA in the germline V gene (reference sequence). The CDR3 has 16 amino acids. The germline V and J ends were trimmed by 0 bases and 0 bases, with 12 bases remaining between them. Written as DNA, the CDR3 is TGCAGTGCTAGAGATTTCGCCAGAAGCTCCTACAATGAGCAGTTCTTC. It translates to CSARDFARSSYNEQFF.

The J gene is TRBJ2-7, the V gene TRBV20-1; D is perhaps TRBD2 (5 bases). The germline V and J ends were trimmed by 6 bases and 9 bases, with 30 bases remaining between them. The CDR3 has 16 amino acids. CDR1 and CDR2 from the germline V gene are DFQATT and SNEGSKA (reference sequence). CDR3 sequence reads: CSAAPTGRRKFFVQYF. The DNA for the CDR3 is TGCAGTGCCGCGCCGACCGGACGGAGGAAATTCTTTGTGCAGTACTTC.

The chain recombines TRBV5-4 with TRBJ2-7, with 9 bases identical to TRBD1. Germline V gene data show CDR1 as SGHNT and CDR2 as YYREEE (reference sequence). CDR3 length: 15 residues. V shed 0 bases, J shed 5 bases, and the junction held 6 bases outside the gene matches. This CDR3 reads CASSLAGTGSHEQYF. In DNA, the CDR3 is TGTGCCAGCAGCTTGGCCGGGACAGGGTCCCACGAGCAGTACTTC.

The chain joins TRBV12-3 or TRBV12-4 to TRBJ2-3; tentatively, D is TRBD1 (5 bases). The length of the CDR3 is 16 residues. V lost 7 bases, J lost 0 bases, and 17 bases lay in between. The CDR3, as DNA: TGTGCCAGCACCATATCTGGTAGGGGCAGCACAGATACGCAGTATTTT. Residues: CASTISGRGSTDTQYF.

There are a few counts of this clonotype. The J gene is TRBJ2-6, the V gene TRBV12-3 or TRBV12-4, with D perhaps being TRBD1 or TRBD2 (5 bases each). The CDR3 extends over 17 amino acids. The V end was cut by 6 bases, the J end by 0 bases, with 15 bases between. The CDR3 protein is CASRGRGDPSGANVLTF. Written as DNA, the CDR3 is TGTGCCAGCAGGGGGAGAGGGGACCCCTCTGGGGCCAACGTCCTGACTTTC.